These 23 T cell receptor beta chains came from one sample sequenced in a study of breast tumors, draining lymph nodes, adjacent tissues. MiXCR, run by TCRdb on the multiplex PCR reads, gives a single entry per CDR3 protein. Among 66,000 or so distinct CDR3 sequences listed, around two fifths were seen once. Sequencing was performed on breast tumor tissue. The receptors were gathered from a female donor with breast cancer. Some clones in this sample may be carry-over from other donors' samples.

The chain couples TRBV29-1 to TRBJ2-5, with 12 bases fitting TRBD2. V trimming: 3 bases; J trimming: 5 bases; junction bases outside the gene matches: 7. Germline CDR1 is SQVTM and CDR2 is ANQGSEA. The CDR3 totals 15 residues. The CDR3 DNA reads TGCAGCGTTGAGGCTAGCGGGAGGGCCGGGGAGACCCAGTACTTC. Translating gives CSVEASGRAGETQYF.

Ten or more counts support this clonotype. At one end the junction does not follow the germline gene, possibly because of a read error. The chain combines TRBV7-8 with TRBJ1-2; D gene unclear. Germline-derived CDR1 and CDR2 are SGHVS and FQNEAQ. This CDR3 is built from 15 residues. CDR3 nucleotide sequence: TGTGCCAGCAGCTCCCCGACGGTTACTAACTATGGCTACCCCTTC. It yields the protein CASSSPTVTNYGYPF.

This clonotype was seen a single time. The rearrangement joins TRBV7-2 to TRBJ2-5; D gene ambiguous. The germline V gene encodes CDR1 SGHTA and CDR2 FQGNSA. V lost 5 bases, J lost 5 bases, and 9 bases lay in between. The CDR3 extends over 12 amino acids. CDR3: CASSNTPETQYF. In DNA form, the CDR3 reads TGTGCCAGCAGCAACACCCCGGAGACCCAGTACTTC.

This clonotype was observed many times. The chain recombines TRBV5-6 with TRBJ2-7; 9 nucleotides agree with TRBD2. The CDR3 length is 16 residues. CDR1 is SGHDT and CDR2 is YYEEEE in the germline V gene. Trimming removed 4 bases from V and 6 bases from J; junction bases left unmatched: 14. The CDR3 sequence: CASSPTGTSPTPEQYF. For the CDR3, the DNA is TGTGCCAGCAGCCCCACCGGGACTAGCCCAACTCCCGAGCAGTACTTC.

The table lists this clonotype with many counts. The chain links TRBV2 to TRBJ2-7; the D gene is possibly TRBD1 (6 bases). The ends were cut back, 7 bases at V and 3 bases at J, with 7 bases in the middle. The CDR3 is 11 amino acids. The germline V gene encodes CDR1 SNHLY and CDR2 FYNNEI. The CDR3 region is CASNRVYEQYF. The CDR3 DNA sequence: TGTGCCAGCAACAGGGTCTACGAGCAGTACTTC.

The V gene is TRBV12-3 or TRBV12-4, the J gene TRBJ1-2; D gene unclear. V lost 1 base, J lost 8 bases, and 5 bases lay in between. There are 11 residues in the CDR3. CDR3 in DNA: TGTGCCAGCAGTTTAGGGGAGGGCTACACCTTC. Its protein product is CASSLGEGYTF.

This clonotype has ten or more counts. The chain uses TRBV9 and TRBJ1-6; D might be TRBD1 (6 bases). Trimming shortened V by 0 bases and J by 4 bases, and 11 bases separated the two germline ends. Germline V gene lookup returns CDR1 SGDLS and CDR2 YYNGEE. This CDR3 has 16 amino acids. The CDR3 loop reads CASSVGWGPYNSPLHF. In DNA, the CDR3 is TGTGCCAGCAGCGTAGGTTGGGGGCCGTATAATTCACCCCTCCACTTT.

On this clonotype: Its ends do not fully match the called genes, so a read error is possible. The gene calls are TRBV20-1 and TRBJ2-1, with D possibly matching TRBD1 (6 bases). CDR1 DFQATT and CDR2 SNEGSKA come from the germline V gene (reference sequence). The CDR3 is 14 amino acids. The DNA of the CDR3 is TGCAGTACTAGAGCTAGCAGGGGTTACACTGAGCAGTTCTTC. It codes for CSTRASRGYTEQFF.

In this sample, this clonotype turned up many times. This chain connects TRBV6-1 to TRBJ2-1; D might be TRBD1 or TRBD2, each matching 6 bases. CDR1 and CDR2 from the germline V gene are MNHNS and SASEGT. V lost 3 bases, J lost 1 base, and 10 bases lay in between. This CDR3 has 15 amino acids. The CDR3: CASSDGGTSYNEQFF. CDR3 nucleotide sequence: TGTGCCAGCAGTGATGGCGGGACATCCTACAATGAGCAGTTCTTC.

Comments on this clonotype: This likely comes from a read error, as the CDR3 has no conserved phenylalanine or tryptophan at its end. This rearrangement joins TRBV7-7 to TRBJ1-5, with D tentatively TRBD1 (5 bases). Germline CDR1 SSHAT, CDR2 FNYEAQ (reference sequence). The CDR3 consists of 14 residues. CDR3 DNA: TGTGCTAGCAGTCCACCGGGGGTAGGTCAGCCCCAGCATCTT. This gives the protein CASSPPGVGQPQHL.

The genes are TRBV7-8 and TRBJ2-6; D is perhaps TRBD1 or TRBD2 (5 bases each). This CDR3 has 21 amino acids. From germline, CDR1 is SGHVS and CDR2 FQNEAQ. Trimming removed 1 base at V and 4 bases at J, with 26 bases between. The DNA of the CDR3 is TGTGCCAGCAGCTTAGGGGATGGGACGGATCCCCGTGGGCTGGGGGCCAACGTCCTGACTTTC. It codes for CASSLGDGTDPRGLGANVLTF.

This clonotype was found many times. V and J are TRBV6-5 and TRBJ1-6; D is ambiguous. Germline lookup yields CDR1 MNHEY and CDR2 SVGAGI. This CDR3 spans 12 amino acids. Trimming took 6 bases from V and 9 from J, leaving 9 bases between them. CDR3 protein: CASRAASSPLHF. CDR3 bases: TGTGCCAGCAGGGCCGCAAGTTCACCCCTCCACTTT.

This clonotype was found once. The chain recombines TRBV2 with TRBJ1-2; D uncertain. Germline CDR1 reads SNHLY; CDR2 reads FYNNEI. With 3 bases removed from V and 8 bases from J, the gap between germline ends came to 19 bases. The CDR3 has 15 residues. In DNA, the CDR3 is TGTGCCAGCAGTGATGGCGTCTCAAACTGGTGGGGCTACACCTTC. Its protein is CASSDGVSNWWGYTF.

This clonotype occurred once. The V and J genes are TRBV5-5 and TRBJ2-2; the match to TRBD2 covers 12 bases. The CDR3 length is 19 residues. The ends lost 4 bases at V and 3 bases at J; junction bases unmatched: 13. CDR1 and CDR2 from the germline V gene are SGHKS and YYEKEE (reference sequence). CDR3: CASSRSTSGSFVDTGELFF. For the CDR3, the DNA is TGTGCCAGCAGCCGATCGACTAGCGGGAGTTTTGTAGACACCGGGGAGCTGTTTTTT.

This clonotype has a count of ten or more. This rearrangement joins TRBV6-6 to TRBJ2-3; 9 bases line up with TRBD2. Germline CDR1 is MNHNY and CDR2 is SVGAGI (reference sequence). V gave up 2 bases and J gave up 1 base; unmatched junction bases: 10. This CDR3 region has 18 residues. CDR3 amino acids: CASSYVAGGPSGTDTQYF. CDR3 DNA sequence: TGTGCCAGCAGTTACGTGGCGGGAGGGCCCTCGGGCACAGATACGCAGTATTTT.

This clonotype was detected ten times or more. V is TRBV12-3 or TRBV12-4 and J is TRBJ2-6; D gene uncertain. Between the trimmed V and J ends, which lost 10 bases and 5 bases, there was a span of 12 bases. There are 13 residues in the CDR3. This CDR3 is CATKLGWANVLTF. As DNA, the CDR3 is TGTGCCACCAAACTTGGGTGGGCCAACGTCCTGACTTTC.

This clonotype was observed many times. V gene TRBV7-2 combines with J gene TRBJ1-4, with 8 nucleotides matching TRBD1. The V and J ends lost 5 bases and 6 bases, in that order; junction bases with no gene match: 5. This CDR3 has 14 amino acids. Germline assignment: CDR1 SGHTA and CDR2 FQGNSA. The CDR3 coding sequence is TGTGCCAGCAGCGGACAGGGTACATATGAAAAACTGTTTTTT. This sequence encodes CASSGQGTYEKLFF. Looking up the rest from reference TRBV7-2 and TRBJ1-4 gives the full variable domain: GAGVSQSPSNKVTEKGKDVELRCDPISGHTALYWYRQSLGQGLEFLIYFQGNSAPDKSGLPSDRFSAERTGGSVSTLTIQRTQQEDSAVYLCASSGQGTYEKLFFGSGTQLSVL.

In DNA form, the CDR3 reads TGTGCCAGCAGCTCAAGGGTCAGGGAGGGATCGTGGGGCAACAATGAGCAGTTCTTC. Residues: CASSSRVREGSWGNNEQFF. This chain uses TRBV13 with TRBJ2-1; 7 bases are shared with TRBD2. Germline lookup yields CDR1 PRHDT and CDR2 FYEKMQ (reference sequence). The CDR3 runs to 19 residues. Trimming took 4 bases from V and 5 from J; bases not matched to a gene: 20.

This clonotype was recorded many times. CDR3 coding DNA: TGTGCCAGTCGGGACACGGTGATTAACACCGGGGAGCTGTTTTTT. It codes for CASRDTVINTGELFF. This rearrangement joins TRBV19 to TRBJ2-2, with a possible D match to TRBD1 (6 bases). The V gene's germline CDR1 is LNHDA and CDR2 SQIVND (reference sequence). The CDR3 has 15 residues. Trimming shortened V by 8 bases and J by 2 bases, and 15 bases separated the two germline ends. The variable domain in full, with the rest retrieved from reference TRBV19 and TRBJ2-2, is DGGITQSPKYLFRKEGQNVTLSCEQNLNHDAMYWYRQDPGQGLRLIYYSQIVNDFQKGDIAEGYSVSREKKESFPLTVTSAQKNPTAFYLCASRDTVINTGELFFGEGSRLTVL.

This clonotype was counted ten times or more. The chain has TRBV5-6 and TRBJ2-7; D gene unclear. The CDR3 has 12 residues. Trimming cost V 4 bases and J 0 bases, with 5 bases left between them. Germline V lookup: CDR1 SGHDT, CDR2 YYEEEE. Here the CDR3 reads CASSVNSYEQYF. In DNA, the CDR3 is TGTGCCAGCAGCGTAAACTCCTACGAGCAGTACTTC.

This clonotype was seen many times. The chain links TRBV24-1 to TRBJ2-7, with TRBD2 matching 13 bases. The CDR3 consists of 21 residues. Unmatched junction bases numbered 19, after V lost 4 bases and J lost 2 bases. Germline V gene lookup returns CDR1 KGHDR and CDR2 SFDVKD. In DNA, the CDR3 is TGTGCCACCAGTGAGGGGACTAGCGGGAAGAACGGGAGAGGGGTGGCCTACGAGCAGTACTTC. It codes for CATSEGTSGKNGRGVAYEQYF.

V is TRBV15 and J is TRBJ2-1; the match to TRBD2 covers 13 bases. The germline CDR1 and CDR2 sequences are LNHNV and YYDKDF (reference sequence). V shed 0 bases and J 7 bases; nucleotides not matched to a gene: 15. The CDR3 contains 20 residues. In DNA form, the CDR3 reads TGTGCCACCAGCAGAGAAATTTCCCCAGGAACTAGCGGGGGGGTTAATGAGCAGTTCTTC. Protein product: CATSREISPGTSGGVNEQFF.

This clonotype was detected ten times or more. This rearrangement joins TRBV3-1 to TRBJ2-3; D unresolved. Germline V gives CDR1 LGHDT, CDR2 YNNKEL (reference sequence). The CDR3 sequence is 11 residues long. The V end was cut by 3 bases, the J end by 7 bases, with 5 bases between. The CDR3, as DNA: TGTGCCAGCAGCCAGCAACATACGCAGTATTTT. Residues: CASSQQHTQYF.